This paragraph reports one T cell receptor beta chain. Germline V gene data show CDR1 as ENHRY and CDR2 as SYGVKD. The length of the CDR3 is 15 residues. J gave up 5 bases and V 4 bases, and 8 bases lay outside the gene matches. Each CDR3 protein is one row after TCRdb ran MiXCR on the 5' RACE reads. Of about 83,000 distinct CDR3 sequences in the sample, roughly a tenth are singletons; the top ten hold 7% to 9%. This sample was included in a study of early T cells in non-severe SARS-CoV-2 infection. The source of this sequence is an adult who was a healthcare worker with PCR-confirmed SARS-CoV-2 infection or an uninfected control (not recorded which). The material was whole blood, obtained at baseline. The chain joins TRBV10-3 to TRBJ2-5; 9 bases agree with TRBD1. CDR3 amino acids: CAISGPGQGYETQYF. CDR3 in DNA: TGTGCCATCAGTGGACCGGGACAGGGATACGAGACCCAGTACTTC.